These T cell receptor beta chains were read from a single sample in a study of cytotoxic CD8 clonotypes in ibrutinib-treated CLL. The data were produced by immunoSEQ multiplex PCR, yet TCRdb's version contains in-frame clones alone and is incomplete. The repertoire consists of approximately 50,000 clones, with over 60% occurring once and the leading ten covering about two fifths. The sequences come from PBMCs, collected after 12 months of ibrutinib treatment. The receptor set was obtained from a human donor with chronic lymphocytic leukemia. Each CDR3 is given with its conserved first and last residue. The order of the fields is clone size, D gene, J gene, V gene, CDR3 protein, CDR3 DNA. D genes are given only for firm matches. Clone sizes are given selectively: once, few, many, or a class where the clone is expanded.

>NA|TRBD1|TRBJ2-7|TRBV27
CASKVRDRGYEQYF
TGTGCCAGCAAGGTTCGGGACAGGGGCTACGAGCAGTACTTC
>NA|TRBD1|TRBJ2-6|TRBV19
CASSKGRDRDTPGANVLTF
TGTGCCAGTAGTAAAGGCCGGGACAGGGATACGCCTGGGGCCAACGTCCTGACTTTC
>NA|NA|TRBJ1-3|TRBV2
CASSFGNTIYF
TGTGCCAGCAGTTTTGGAAACACCATATATTTT
>NA|TRBD1|TRBJ2-7|TRBV18
CASSPLMNRGSYEQYF
TGTGCCAGCTCACCACTCATGAACAGGGGTTCCTACGAGCAGTACTTC
>NA|NA|TRBJ2-2|TRBV18
CASSPWAGELFF
TGTGCCAGCTCACCATGGGCCGGGGAGCTGTTTTTT
>NA|NA|TRBJ2-3|TRBV10-3
CAISEGLGDTQYF
TGTGCCATCAGTGAGGGACTCGGAGATACGCAGTATTTT
>NA|NA|TRBJ1-2|TRBV6-1
CASSGQGMRGYTF
TGTGCCAGCAGTGGGCAGGGGATGCGCGGCTACACCTTC
>NA|NA|TRBJ2-7|TRBV19
CASSTNPRTSTYEQYF
TGTGCCAGTAGTACGAACCCGCGGACCTCGACCTACGAGCAGTACTTC
>NA|NA|TRBJ1-4|TRBV30
CAWSVPGRELFF
TGTGCCTGGAGTGTACCGGGCAGGGAACTGTTTTTT
>few|TRBD1|TRBJ2-1|TRBV5-6
CASSFRTGGFDEQFF
TGTGCCAGCAGCTTCCGGACAGGGGGCTTCGATGAGCAGTTCTTC
>NA|NA|TRBJ2-2|TRBV27
CATANTGELFF
TGTGCCACAGCGAACACCGGGGAGCTGTTTTTT
>NA|TRBD1|TRBJ1-2|TRBV5-1
CASSKGTDYGYTF
TGCGCCAGCAGCAAGGGGACAGACTATGGCTACACCTTC
>once|NA|TRBJ2-5|TRBV19
CASSIDPGRQETQYF
TGTGCCAGTAGTATAGATCCCGGGAGACAAGAGACCCAGTACTTC
>NA|NA|TRBJ2-2|TRBV7-9
CASSLVRATGELFF
TGTGCCAGCAGCTTAGTCCGGGCCACCGGGGAGCTGTTTTTT
>once|NA|TRBJ1-2|TRBV7-9
CASSQALNYGYTF
TGTGCCAGCAGCCAAGCCCTTAACTATGGCTACACCTTC
>NA|TRBD1|TRBJ2-7|TRBV5-1
CASSLVSWDSSYEQYF
TGCGCCAGCAGCTTGGTATCTTGGGACAGCTCCTACGAGCAGTACTTC
>NA|NA|TRBJ1-2|TRBV5-1
CARGTGLYLGYTF
TGCGCCAGGGGAACAGGGTTATACTTGGGCTACACCTTC
>NA|NA|TRBJ1-4|TRBV30
CAWSLGIWGPSEKLFF
TGTGCCTGGAGCCTCGGCATCTGGGGGCCTAGTGAAAAACTGTTTTTT
>NA|NA|TRBJ1-1|TRBV4-3
CASSQDQTTNTEAFF
TGCGCCAGCAGCCAAGATCAAACAACGAACACTGAAGCTTTCTTT
>few|NA|TRBJ1-5|TRBV6-1
CASSEIYQPQHF
TGTGCCAGCAGTGAAATCTATCAGCCCCAGCATTTT
>NA|NA|TRBJ2-3|TRBV7-3
CASSLYPGTATDTQYF
TGTGCCAGCAGCTTATATCCAGGGACCGCCACAGATACGCAGTATTTT
>NA|TRBD1|TRBJ1-2|TRBV7-9
CASSSRDRGPGYTF
TGTGCCAGCAGTTCCCGGGACAGGGGGCCTGGCTACACCTTC
>NA|TRBD2|TRBJ2-2|TRBV2
CASKLTSGSSGELFF
TGTGCCAGCAAGTTAACTAGCGGGAGCAGCGGGGAGCTGTTTTTT
>NA|NA|TRBJ2-5|TRBV5-4
CASSLGAGAHQETQYF
TGTGCCAGCAGCTTAGGGGCGGGTGCCCACCAAGAGACCCAGTACTTC
>few|NA|TRBJ2-7|TRBV14
CASSLSALGREQYF
TGTGCCAGCAGCCTAAGCGCACTAGGGCGCGAGCAGTACTTC
>NA|NA|TRBJ2-7|TRBV19
CASGWTSVGGEPGEQYF
TGTGCCAGTGGGTGGACATCGGTTGGCGGGGAGCCGGGCGAGCAGTACTTC
>NA|TRBD1|TRBJ1-5|TRBV5-4
CASSAGQGNQPQHF
TGTGCCAGCAGCGCAGGACAGGGTAATCAGCCCCAGCATTTT
>NA|TRBD2|TRBJ2-5|TRBV7-3
CASSPELAGGQETQYF
TGTGCCAGCAGCCCGGAACTAGCGGGAGGACAAGAGACCCAGTACTTC
>NA|NA|TRBJ2-3|TRBV28
CASLRRTSTDTQYF
TGTGCCAGTTTGCGAAGGACTAGCACAGATACGCAGTATTTT
>NA|NA|TRBJ1-2|TRBV6-6
CASSYEGLGGYTF
TGTGCCAGCAGTTACGAAGGCCTGGGGGGCTACACCTTC
>few|NA|TRBJ2-1|TRBV7-2
CASSLGWGEQFF
TGTGCCAGCAGCTTAGGATGGGGGGAGCAGTTCTTC
>NA|NA|TRBJ1-1|TRBV18
CASSPGRENTEAFF
TGTGCCAGCTCACCGGGACGGGAGAACACTGAAGCTTTCTTT
>once|NA|TRBJ2-7|TRBV11-2
CASSLLTASRLYEQYF
TGTGCCAGCAGCTTATTGACAGCGAGCAGGCTCTACGAGCAGTACTTC
>NA|NA|TRBJ1-5|TRBV2
CASSEGRETQPQHF
TGTGCCAGCAGTGAAGGCAGGGAGACTCAGCCCCAGCATTTT
>NA|NA|TRBJ2-7|TRBV25-1
CASSEFGSGREQYF
TGTGCCAGCAGTGAATTTGGAAGCGGACGCGAGCAGTACTTC
>NA|TRBD1|TRBJ2-5|TRBV11-3
CASSLSGTGQETQYF
TGTGCCAGCAGCTTAAGCGGGACAGGGCAAGAGACCCAGTACTTC
>NA|TRBD1|TRBJ2-3|TRBV4-3
CASSPRTGGKSDTQYF
TGCGCCAGCAGCCCCCGGACAGGGGGGAAATCGGATACGCAGTATTTT
>NA|TRBD2|TRBJ2-1|TRBV11-3
CASSPSPAGAHNEQFF
TGTGCCAGCAGCCCCTCCCCAGCGGGAGCCCACAATGAGCAGTTCTTC
>NA|NA|TRBJ2-7|TRBV2
CASSLSRGANEQYF
TGTGCCAGCAGTCTCTCCCGCGGGGCCAACGAGCAGTACTTC
>few|NA|TRBJ1-1|TRBV6-4
CASSTSPGNTEAFF
TGTGCCAGCAGTACGTCCCCCGGGAACACTGAAGCTTTCTTT